What follows are 14 T cell receptor beta chains derived from one specimen sequenced in a study of metastatic and nonmetastatic thyroid tumors. TCRdb reanalyzed the PCR reads via MiXCR. The data show some 5,500 clones, 25% to 30% seen once. Not a single patient had been given any form of treatment at any point before undergoing thyroid surgery. Sequencing was carried out using adjacent normal tissue. These receptors were taken from a female donor with papillary thyroid cancer or a benign thyroid nodule (not recorded which). Some clones in this sample may be carry-over from other donors' samples.

At least ten counts were recorded for this clone. Mismatch with germline at one junction end may stem from a read error. The CDR3 bases are TGTGCCAGCAGTGCGAACAGGGGAAGCACTGAAGCTTCCTTT. It translates to CASSANRGSTEASF. The gene calls are TRBV2 and TRBJ1-1, with 7 bases aligning to TRBD1. CDR3 length: 14 residues. Germline assignment: CDR1 SNHLY and CDR2 FYNNEI.

Worth noting for this clone: A read error may produce the germline difference seen at one junction end. The chain combines TRBV30 with TRBJ2-5, with TRBD2 as a possible D gene (6 bases). CDR1 and CDR2 (germline): GTSNPN, SVGIG (reference sequence). The CDR3 is made up of 15 amino acids. The CDR3: CACSVTGGARQTQYF. CDR3 bases: TGTGCCTGTAGTGTTACCGGGGGTGCCAGACAGACCCAGTACTTC.

A remark on this clone: The junction departs from the called germline gene at one end, perhaps through a read error. The chain joins TRBV11-2 to TRBJ1-3; 9 nucleotides match TRBD1. The CDR3 covers 18 residues. Germline values: CDR1 SGHAT, CDR2 FQNNGV. This CDR3 is CASSGDRVSSISGNTTYF. The CDR3 DNA reads TGTGCCAGCAGCGGGGACAGGGTTTCCTCCATCTCTGGAAACACCACATATTTT.

This clone is labeled as medium-sized. The chain links TRBV19 to TRBJ2-3; the match to TRBD1 covers 9 bases. From germline, CDR1 is LNHDA and CDR2 SQIVND (reference sequence). The CDR3 totals 17 residues. V trimming: 8 bases; J trimming: 4 bases; junction bases outside the gene matches: 16. The CDR3 nucleotides read TGTGCCAGTCCCGTCCCATTGATAGGGACAGGGCCAGATACGCAGTATTTT. It encodes CASPVPLIGTGPDTQYF.

This clone has more than one count but fewer than ten. V gene TRBV29-1 combines with J gene TRBJ2-7, with a possible D match to TRBD1 (6 bases). This CDR3 is built from 13 residues. With 6 bases removed from V and 1 base from J, the gap between germline ends came to 13 bases. Germline V gene lookup returns CDR1 SQVTM and CDR2 ANQGSEA. CDR3 loop: CSVARDTSYEQYF. The CDR3 DNA sequence: TGCAGCGTAGCCCGGGACACTTCCTACGAGCAGTACTTC.

This clone was picked up a small number of times. The gene calls are TRBV19 and TRBJ2-3, with 9 bases fitting TRBD2. The CDR3 length is 15 residues. Per the germline V gene, CDR1 is LNHDA and CDR2 is SQIVND (reference sequence). The trim removed 4 bases at V and 2 bases at J, leaving 4 bases unmatched. The CDR3 reads CASSTSGMSTDTQYF. CDR3 nucleotide sequence: TGTGCCAGTAGTACTAGCGGGATGTCCACAGATACGCAGTATTTT.

A word on this clone: At one end, the junction sequence differs from germline, possibly due to a read error. The chain couples TRBV28 to TRBJ1-1; a possible D gene is TRBD1 (5 bases). The germline V gene encodes CDR1 MDHEN and CDR2 SYDVKM. The CDR3 totals 15 residues. The CDR3 region has the DNA TGTGCCAGCAGCCACCGATCGACACGGGGCCGTGAAGCCTCCTTT. It yields the protein CASSHRSTRGREASF.

The chain recombines TRBV5-7 with TRBJ2-7; TRBD2 aligns across 8 bases. TRBV5-7 is an open reading frame, and its role is uncertain. This CDR3 is 15 amino acids long. Trimming removed 3 bases from V and 3 bases from J; junction bases left unmatched: 8. The CDR3 bases are TGTGCCAGCAGCTACTCAGCGGGAGCGGGCTACGAGCAGTACTTC. Its protein is CASSYSAGAGYEQYF.

Here the CDR3 DNA reads TGTGCCAGCAGCCCCAGGATCTATGGCTACACCTTC. It is translated as CASSPRIYGYTF. The chain has TRBV12-3 or TRBV12-4 and TRBJ1-2; D uncertain. The V end lost 6 bases, the J end lost 4 bases, and 9 bases lay between the germline ends. The CDR3 is made up of 12 amino acids.

As to this clone: Germline and junction disagree at one end, which may indicate a read error. The sample contains more than one DNA sequence encoding this CDR3. The chain links TRBV27 to TRBJ2-5, with D tentatively TRBD2 (6 bases). Germline V gene data show CDR1 as MNHEY and CDR2 as SMNVEV (reference sequence). This CDR3 spans 17 amino acids. The CDR3 DNA reads as TGCACCAGCAGAAGGGGACGGCTACTAGCTGGAGGCGAGACCCAGTACTTC. As protein: CTSRRGRLLAGGETQYF.

The chain couples TRBV20-1 to TRBJ2-5; 11 bases line up with TRBD2. V shed 2 bases, J shed 2 bases, and the junction held 4 bases outside the gene matches. Germline CDR1 reads DFQATT; CDR2 reads SNEGSKA (reference sequence). The length of the CDR3 is 15 residues. CDR3 DNA sequence: TGCAGTGCTAGATTTAGCGGGAGGGAACAAGAGACCCAGTACTTC. It yields the protein CSARFSGREQETQYF.

This clone is classed as large. This chain links TRBV6-1 with TRBJ2-6, with TRBD2 identical over 9 bases. This CDR3 region has 17 residues. Trimming at V came to 5 bases and at J to 4 bases, leaving 9 bases not matched to a gene. Germline V gives CDR1 MNHNS, CDR2 SASEGT. CDR3 loop: CASSRVAGVAGANVLTF. CDR3 bases: TGTGCCAGCAGTCGCGTAGCGGGAGTAGCCGGGGCCAACGTCCTGACTTTC.

This clone was counted many times. This chain joins TRBV28 and TRBJ2-2; D not resolved. Germline CDR1 is MDHEN and CDR2 is SYDVKM. Deletions cut 3 bases from V and 4 bases from J, with 12 bases between. This CDR3 comprises 15 residues. In DNA form, the CDR3 reads TGTGCCAGCAGTTTTCTGACCCCCGGCACCGGGGAGCTGTTTTTT. Its translation: CASSFLTPGTGELFF. Full variable domain (missing parts from reference TRBV28 and TRBJ2-2): DVKVTQSSRYLVKRTGEKVFLECVQDMDHENMFWYRQDPGLGLRLIYFSYDVKMKEKGDIPEGYSVSREKKERFSLILESASTNQTSMYLCASSFLTPGTGELFFGEGSRLTVL.

This chain links TRBV6-2 or TRBV6-3 with TRBJ1-2; 7 bases line up with TRBD1. This CDR3 spans 14 amino acids. The germline gives CDR1 MNHEY, CDR2 SVGEGT. V lost 2 bases and J lost 4; bases outside the gene matches: 4. The CDR3 sequence is CASSYGAGGYGYTF. In nucleotides, the CDR3 is TGTGCCAGCAGTTACGGGGCAGGGGGCTATGGCTACACCTTC.